Listed here are 22 T cell receptor beta chains from one sample, sequenced in a study of blood T cells in healthy people across ages. With a J-beta primer mix and a sample-barcoded 5' primer, a second PCR ran about 7 to 12 cycles. Using its own MiXCR run on the 5' RACE reads, TCRdb lists one record per CDR3 protein. The sample includes approximately 680,000 distinct CDR3 sequences, about a third of them seen just once. Sequenced: blood. Every receptor here comes from a woman older than 75 in good health.

This rearrangement joins TRBV28 to TRBJ1-1; D possibly corresponds to TRBD1 (5 bases). CDR1 and CDR2 from the germline V gene are MDHEN and SYDVKM. This CDR3 spans 16 amino acids. With 6 bases removed from V and 1 base from J, the gap between germline ends came to 18 bases. The CDR3 loop is CASSPHAGSQNTEAFF. In nucleotides, the CDR3 is TGTGCCAGCAGCCCACACGCAGGGAGTCAGAACACTGAAGCTTTCTTT.

This clonotype was seen a handful of times. This sequence may be a read error, since a much larger clone differs from it by one base. The chain is built from TRBV28 and TRBJ2-3; 10 nucleotides match TRBD2. Per the germline V gene, CDR1 is MDHEN and CDR2 is SYDVKM. There are 17 residues in the CDR3. In DNA form, the CDR3 reads TGTGCCAGCGGTTTAAGGAGACCTAGCGGGGGTACAGATACGCAGTATTTT. Its protein is CASGLRRPSGGTDTQYF.

J is TRBJ1-6 and V is TRBV3-1; unclear D gene. Germline loops: CDR1 LGHDT, CDR2 YNNKEL (reference sequence). Trimming left V 4 bases short and J 8 bases short, with 18 bases between. The CDR3 is made up of 16 amino acids. CDR3 sequence reads: CASSLEIMGWDSPLHF. The CDR3 DNA reads TGTGCCAGCAGCCTCGAAATCATGGGGTGGGATTCACCCCTCCACTTT. The complete variable domain, with remaining parts taken from reference TRBV3-1 and TRBJ1-6, reads DTAVSQTPKYLVTQMGNDKSIKCEQNLGHDTMYWYKQDSKKFLKIMFSYNNKELIINETVPNRFSPKSPDKAHLNLHINSLELGDSAVYFCASSLEIMGWDSPLHFGNGTRLTVT.

This clonotype was detected many times. The genes are TRBV5-1 and TRBJ2-5, with TRBD1 matching over 9 bases. Germline values: CDR1 SGHRS, CDR2 YFSETQ. This CDR3 is 15 amino acids long. The ends lost 2 bases at V and 3 bases at J; junction bases unmatched: 5. CDR3 protein: CASSFGTGRKETQYF. As DNA, the CDR3 is TGCGCCAGCAGCTTTGGGACAGGGAGAAAAGAGACCCAGTACTTC.

V and J are TRBV7-2 and TRBJ2-1, with 12 bases matching TRBD2. Germline values: CDR1 SGHTA, CDR2 FQGNSA. This CDR3 spans 16 amino acids. The ends lost 6 bases at V and 4 bases at J; junction bases unmatched: 7. As DNA, the CDR3 is TGTGCCAGCAGTCAACCGGGACTAGCGGGTTACAATGAGCAGTTCTTC. This gives the protein CASSQPGLAGYNEQFF.

This clonotype was detected ten times or more. V gene TRBV20-1 combines with J gene TRBJ1-2; TRBD1 matches 7 bases. With V trimmed by 3 bases and J by 1 base, 5 bases remained unmatched. Germline CDR1 is DFQATT and CDR2 is SNEGSKA (reference sequence). The CDR3 has 14 amino acids. CDR3 DNA sequence: TGCAGTGCTAGTAGGGACAGCAGTAACTATGGCTACACCTTC. Encoded protein: CSASRDSSNYGYTF.

Ten or more counts support this clonotype. The chain combines TRBV10-1 with TRBJ2-1; D might be TRBD2 (7 bases). The CDR3 has 20 residues. Germline CDR1 reads WNHNN; CDR2 reads SYGVQD (reference sequence). Trimming pared 7 bases from V and 0 bases from J, leaving 28 bases between. The CDR3 nucleotides are TGCGCCAGCACCAAAATGATTACCTACAGGGAGGGGTGCTCCTACAATGAGCAGTTCTTC. It codes for CASTKMITYREGCSYNEQFF.

Ten or more counts support this clonotype. This chain connects TRBV20-1 to TRBJ2-3; 8 nucleotides agree with TRBD1. Losses at the gene ends were 3 bases for V and 2 bases for J; bases not matched to a gene: 7. The CDR3 contains 15 residues. Per germline, CDR1 DFQATT and CDR2 SNEGSKA (reference sequence). CDR3 sequence: CSARKRTGPTDTQYF. CDR3 sequence (DNA): TGCAGTGCTAGGAAACGGACAGGGCCCACAGATACGCAGTATTTT.

V gene TRBV12-3 or TRBV12-4 combines with J gene TRBJ2-5, with 7 bases fitting TRBD1. Trimming at V came to 3 bases and at J to 4 bases, leaving 5 bases not matched to a gene. CDR3 length: 14 residues. CDR3 in DNA: TGTGCCAGCAGTTTCGACAGGGTGGGAGAGACCCAGTACTTC. It is translated as CASSFDRVGETQYF.

This clonotype was detected only once. J is TRBJ2-3 and V is TRBV12-3 or TRBV12-4, with TRBD1 matching 7 bases. Trimming at V came to 5 bases and at J to 10 bases, leaving 6 bases not matched to a gene. This CDR3 is 12 amino acids long. CDR3: CASSVTGNAQYF. In DNA, the CDR3 is TGTGCCAGCAGTGTGACAGGGAATGCGCAGTATTTT.

This clonotype was found once. The gene calls are TRBV20-1 and TRBJ1-5; tentative D call: TRBD1 (5 bases). V lost 0 bases, J lost 7 bases, and 10 bases lay in between. CDR1 and CDR2 from the germline V gene are DFQATT and SNEGSKA (reference sequence). The CDR3 is made up of 13 amino acids. The CDR3: CSARDTGVQPQHF. As DNA, the CDR3 is TGCAGTGCTAGAGATACGGGGGTCCAGCCCCAGCATTTT.

In regard to this clonotype: A much more abundant neighbour one base away suggests this may be a read error. This chain links TRBV7-8 with TRBJ2-4; 9 nucleotides align to TRBD2. Per the germline V gene, CDR1 is SGHVS and CDR2 is FQNEAQ. The V segment lost 2 bases and the J segment 0 bases; nucleotides outside the gene matches: 8. The CDR3 has 18 amino acids. CDR3 amino acids: CASSLSGGGALAKNIQYF. DNA for the CDR3: TGTGCCAGCAGCTTATCTGGCGGGGGGGCCTTAGCCAAAAACATTCAGTACTTC.

This clonotype showed up many times. The genes are TRBV4-3 and TRBJ1-4; 7 nucleotides agree with TRBD1. With 1 base clipped from V and 7 bases from J, the junction kept 9 bases outside the gene matches. The length of the CDR3 is 16 residues. Per the germline V gene, CDR1 is LGHNA and CDR2 is YSLEER. The CDR3 DNA follows: TGCGCCAGCAGCCAAGCGGCGGGACAGATCGCTGAAAAACTGTTTTTT. This gives the protein CASSQAAGQIAEKLFF.

This sequence joins TRBV20-1 and TRBJ1-1; TRBD1 aligns across 10 bases. The length of the CDR3 is 16 residues. V shed 3 bases, J shed 4 bases, and the junction held 11 bases outside the gene matches. Germline values: CDR1 DFQATT, CDR2 SNEGSKA (reference sequence). The DNA for the CDR3 is TGCAGTGCTAGGCCCCATTCCGGGACAGGGGTCACTGAAGCTTTCTTT. Translated, it gives CSARPHSGTGVTEAFF.

This clonotype was seen repeatedly, ten times or more. V usage is TRBV10-3 and J usage is TRBJ2-3; TRBD2 agrees at 14 bases. The V gene's germline CDR1 is ENHRY and CDR2 SYGVKD. This CDR3 has 16 amino acids. V gave up 10 bases and J gave up 2 bases; unmatched junction bases: 8. This chain's CDR3 is CATSTSGGDLTDTQYF. CDR3 nucleotide sequence: TGTGCCACTTCGACTAGCGGGGGGGATCTCACAGATACGCAGTATTTT.

This clonotype has ten or more counts. The chain combines TRBV21-1 with TRBJ1-2; the table names TRBD1, a call not compared with the DNA. TRBV21-1 is classified as a pseudogene. The CDR3 is 18 residues long. The CDR3 coding sequence is TGTGCCAGCAGCTTGCGGGACAGGGGTCCTGAATTAGACTATGGCTACACCTTC. This sequence encodes CASSLRDRGPELDYGYTF.

This clonotype showed up many times. This sequence joins TRBV6-2 or TRBV6-3 and TRBJ1-2; D is uncertain. Trimming pared 2 bases from V and 1 base from J, leaving 8 bases between. The germline gives CDR1 MNHEY, CDR2 SVGEGT. The CDR3 is 14 residues long. Here the CDR3 reads CASSYNTLNYGYTF. Here the CDR3 DNA reads TGTGCCAGCAGTTACAACACCCTTAACTATGGCTACACCTTC.

This clonotype has ten or more counts. V gene TRBV6-6 combines with J gene TRBJ1-5; 7 nucleotides align to TRBD1. The junction had 2 bases not matched to a gene; V was cut back by 3 bases and J by 6 bases. Germline lookup yields CDR1 MNHNY and CDR2 SVGAGI (reference sequence). CDR3 length equals 13 residues. CDR3 bases: TGTGCCAGCAGTTATACAGGGGTTCAGCCCCAGCATTTT. Its translation: CASSYTGVQPQHF.

Concerning this clonotype: Being one base from a much bigger clone, this may be a read error. This sequence joins TRBV6-6 and TRBJ1-1; no clear D gene. V was cut by 5 bases and J by 5 bases, with 18 bases left in between. There are 15 residues in the CDR3. Per the germline V gene, CDR1 is MNHNY and CDR2 is SVGAGI (reference sequence). CDR3 residues: CASSLKPQTETEAFF. DNA of the CDR3: TGTGCCAGCAGTCTCAAGCCCCAAACGGAGACTGAAGCTTTCTTT.

A word on this clonotype: This sequence may be a read error, since a much larger clone differs from it by one base. The chain recombines TRBV7-8 with TRBJ2-1; the D is unclear. Germline lookup yields CDR1 SGHVS and CDR2 FQNEAQ. The CDR3 totals 16 residues. The CDR3 reads CASSPLDVGSYNGQFF. CDR3 DNA sequence: TGTGCCAGCAGCCCATTGGACGTTGGGTCCTACAATGGGCAGTTCTTC.

About this clonotype: Given the absence of the conserved phenylalanine or tryptophan at the CDR3 end, a read error is likely. The chain combines TRBV20-1 with TRBJ2-1, with D possibly being TRBD2 (6 bases). Germline V lookup: CDR1 DFQATT, CDR2 SNEGSKA (reference sequence). The CDR3 totals 14 residues. V lost 0 bases and J lost 8, with 14 bases in between. The CDR3 nucleotides read TGCAGTGCTAGAGACTCAAGGAGGGTCGATGAGCAGTTCCTC. This translates into CSARDSRRVDEQFL.

This chain connects TRBV7-9 to TRBJ1-4, with unresolved D. Germline V gene data show CDR1 as SEHNR and CDR2 as FQNEAQ (reference sequence). V was shortened by 5 bases and J by 0 bases, with 7 bases between the two germline ends. CDR3 length: 14 amino acids. CDR3 sequence reads: CASSRFSTNEKLFF. CDR3 DNA: TGTGCCAGCAGCCGGTTTTCAACTAATGAAAAACTGTTTTTT.